This note documents a single T cell receptor (beta chain) sequence. No antigen is known for it. These data come from a study of T-cell memory formation after mild COVID-19. Background on the study: TCR clusters were largely donor specific.

The V gene lost 3 bases and the J gene lost 2 bases, with 12 bases spanning the gap. The CDR3 runs 15 residues. CDR1 LGHNA and CDR2 YSLEER come from the germline V gene. Notes on the study in general: Clones contracting over day 15 to 85 were CD4/CD8 balanced, with later expanders leaning CD4+. Certain responding clones were present in pre-infection memory, suggesting participation of cross-reactive memory.

Constant-segment primers were used for 5'RACE, and the resulting TCR alpha and TCR beta cDNA libraries carried sample barcodes and UMIs. TCRdb passed the 5' RACE reads through MiXCR, listing each CDR3 protein once. This table has about 180,000 distinct CDR3 sequences, around 20% appearing once. The TCR comes from a man aged 18 to 29 who had mild COVID-19 (a few samples of this study predate the infection). Cell type and time point are not known. Sequencing was performed on PBMCs or a T cell subset sorted from them (not recorded which). This chain connects TRBV4-3 to TRBJ2-3; D unclear. The CDR3 here is CASSQDGRYTDTQYF. The CDR3 DNA reads TGCGCCAGCAGCCAGGACGGGCGATACACAGATACGCAGTATTTT.